The 3 T cell receptor beta chains listed next were all sequenced from one sample in a study of blood T cell repertoires in COVID-19. Using immunoSEQ multiplex PCR, the repertoire was profiled, and TCRdb retains in-frame clones only, with some absent. The sample records under 200,000 clones, approximately 88% being singletons. Sequenced input: PBMCs or T cells enriched from blood (not recorded which). Every receptor here comes from a woman in her sixties who had recovered from COVID-19.

In regard to this clone: Its ends do not fully match the called genes, so a read error is possible. The rearrangement joins TRBV5-1 to TRBJ2-2, with D possibly TRBD2 on 5 matching bases. This CDR3 has 18 residues. From germline, CDR1 is SGHRS and CDR2 YFSETQ. CDR3 bases: TGCGCCAGCAGCTTCCGAGGTTGGGAGCGGAAAAACACCGGAGAGCTGTTTTTT. This gives the protein CASSFRGWERKNTGELFF. Based on the CDR3 plus reference TRBV5-1 and TRBJ2-2, the full variable domain is KAGVTQTPRYLIKTRGQQVTLSCSPISGHRSVSWYQQTPGQGLQFLFEYFSETQRNKGNFPGRFSGRQFSNSRSEMNVSTLELGDSALYLCASSFRGWERKNTGELFFGEGSRLTVL.

V is TRBV30 and J is TRBJ1-3; D gene uncertain. Germline V gene lookup returns CDR1 GTSNPN and CDR2 SVGIG (reference sequence). With 0 bases removed from V and 3 bases from J, the gap between germline ends came to 3 bases. The CDR3 is made up of 12 amino acids. Here the CDR3 reads CAWSVNGNTIYF. Written as DNA, the CDR3 is TGTGCCTGGAGTGTTAATGGAAACACCATATATTTT.

This clone has just one count. The rearrangement joins TRBV5-1 to TRBJ1-2; no clear D gene. Germline V gives CDR1 SGHRS, CDR2 YFSETQ. V dropped 1 base and J dropped 0 bases, with 7 bases sitting between them. The CDR3 runs to 14 residues. The CDR3 sequence: CASSLISTNYGYTF. The CDR3 DNA reads as TGCGCCAGCAGCTTGATCAGTACTAACTATGGCTACACCTTC.